These 29 T cell receptor beta chains share one sample of origin, sequenced in a study of early T cells in non-severe SARS-CoV-2 infection (dated by TCRdb to about 2021). Libraries were prepared through 5' RACE. Data came from a NextSeq 500. TCRdb passed the public sequencing reads through fastp at Q25 and MiXCR, retaining productive beta sequences. Each CDR3 protein gets just one entry, which takes the most common genes and DNA from the rows behind it. In all, the sample holds roughly 35,000 distinct CDR3 sequences, and approximately 10% of those were seen once. Jointly, the top ten make up over 10% of the sample. Material: whole blood. These TCRs come from an adult who was a healthcare worker with PCR-confirmed SARS-CoV-2 infection or an uninfected control (not recorded which).

V and J are TRBV7-2 and TRBJ1-4, with 12 positions matching TRBD1. V lost 5 bases and J lost 0; bases outside the gene matches: 10. The germline CDR1 and CDR2 sequences are SGHTA and FQGNSA. The CDR3 is 19 residues long. The CDR3 is CASSPKGQGAGTTNEKLFF. CDR3 nucleotides: TGTGCCAGCAGCCCGAAGGGACAGGGGGCGGGTACAACTAATGAAAAACTGTTTTTT.

The chain combines TRBV7-9 with TRBJ1-3; D is unclear. V shed 1 base and J shed 0 bases, with 13 bases lying between them. The CDR3 is made up of 17 amino acids. Per the germline V gene, CDR1 is SEHNR and CDR2 is FQNEAQ (reference sequence). CDR3 sequence: CASSLVESTYSGNTIYF. For the CDR3, the DNA is TGTGCCAGCAGCTTAGTAGAGTCTACCTACTCTGGAAACACCATATATTTT. Supplemented by reference TRBV7-9 and TRBJ1-3, the full variable domain reads DTGVSQNPRHKITKRGQNVTFRCDPISEHNRLYWYRQTLGQGPEFLTYFQNEAQLEKSRLLSDRFSAERPKGSFSTLEIQRTEQGDSAMYLCASSLVESTYSGNTIYFGEGSWLTVV.

The chain uses TRBV6-5 and TRBJ1-5; TRBD1 agrees at 10 bases. The CDR3 is 16 amino acids. V was clipped by 6 bases and J by 3 bases; unmatched bases: 8. CDR1 and CDR2 (germline): MNHEY, SVGAGI. The CDR3 loop reads CASSHRGQGNNQPQHF. CDR3 coding DNA: TGTGCCAGCAGCCACCGGGGACAGGGGAACAATCAGCCCCAGCATTTT.

The rearrangement joins TRBV29-1 to TRBJ1-2; D may be TRBD1 (5 bases). V dropped 7 bases and J dropped 0 bases, with 12 bases sitting between them. Germline CDR1 reads SQVTM; CDR2 reads ANQGSEA. This CDR3 spans 13 amino acids. The CDR3 bases are TGCAGCGCTGGGACGGCCGCTAACTATGGCTACACCTTC. Protein sequence: CSAGTAANYGYTF.

This clonotype has just one count. The chain links TRBV12-3 or TRBV12-4 to TRBJ1-4, with a tentative D call TRBD1 (5 bases). This CDR3 contains 16 residues. Trimming cost V 1 base and J 8 bases, with 17 bases left between them. CDR3 DNA: TGTGCCAGCAGTTTAGTCCTAGGGGTGATACAGGAAAAACTGTTTTTT. Amino acid sequence: CASSLVLGVIQEKLFF.

This clonotype was observed at least ten times. The V gene is TRBV12-3 or TRBV12-4, the J gene TRBJ1-1, with D tentatively TRBD1 (6 bases). Trimming removed 5 bases from V and 10 bases from J, with 26 bases in between. CDR3 length: 16 residues. The CDR3 loop is CASSIDLGQGKILAFF. CDR3 coding DNA: TGTGCCAGCAGTATAGATTTGGGGCAGGGGAAAATCTTAGCTTTCTTT.

This clonotype has a count of ten or more. The chain is built from TRBV11-1 and TRBJ2-7; no definite D call. The CDR3 is 15 residues long. V was trimmed by 1 base and J by 5 bases, leaving 15 bases between them. Germline values: CDR1 SGHAT, CDR2 FQDESV (reference sequence). CDR3 loop: CASSLERRLMNEQYF. CDR3 nucleotides: TGTGCCAGCAGCTTAGAAAGGCGACTGATGAACGAGCAGTACTTC.

Ten or more counts support this clonotype. The chain joins TRBV6-2 or TRBV6-3 to TRBJ2-4; 10 nucleotides agree with TRBD2. Germline CDR1 MNHEY, CDR2 SVGEGT. This CDR3 is built from 15 residues. V lost 8 bases and J lost 7; bases outside the gene matches: 11. The CDR3 region has the DNA TGTGCCAGCCGGAGGAGCGGGGGGGCGAGGAACATTCAGTACTTC. This encodes CASRRSGGARNIQYF.

This clonotype was recorded a few times. V is TRBV29-1 and J is TRBJ1-1; D not certain. Trimming stripped 4 bases from V and 7 bases from J, with 10 bases between. From germline, CDR1 is SQVTM and CDR2 ANQGSEA. The CDR3 runs to 11 residues. This CDR3 reads CSVAGDVEAFF. CDR3 DNA sequence: TGCAGCGTTGCAGGAGACGTTGAAGCTTTCTTT.

The sample holds one count of this clonotype. A much more abundant neighbour one base away suggests this may be a read error. The CDR3 nucleotides are TGCAGCGTTGTCCCGGGACGGATGGAATGCGAGCAGTACTTC. It codes for CSVVPGRMECEQYF. The V and J genes are TRBV29-1 and TRBJ2-7; TRBD1 or TRBD2 may be the D gene (5 bases each). The CDR3 consists of 14 residues. V gave up 4 bases and J gave up 6 bases, with 19 bases separating them. CDR1 is SQVTM and CDR2 is ANQGSEA in the germline V gene.

This clonotype was detected a few times. The genes are TRBV12-3 or TRBV12-4 and TRBJ1-2; 9 bases map to TRBD1. The ends lost 6 bases at V and 10 bases at J; junction bases unmatched: 9. This CDR3 comprises 13 residues. Written as DNA, the CDR3 is TGTGCCAGCAGCCGGGGACAGGGTGTGGACTACACCTTC. Protein product: CASSRGQGVDYTF.

This clonotype was observed many times. V gene TRBV27 combines with J gene TRBJ1-5; D is unclear. The CDR3 contains 13 residues. CDR1 is MNHEY, CDR2 SMNVEV, per germline (reference sequence). V lost 3 bases and J lost 3, with 6 bases in between. The CDR3 protein is CASSLGYNQPQHF. DNA of the CDR3: TGTGCCAGCAGTTTGGGTTACAATCAGCCCCAGCATTTT.

Ten or more counts support this clonotype. The chain has TRBV2 and TRBJ1-5; D is uncertain. The CDR3 length is 15 residues. Germline lookup yields CDR1 SNHLY and CDR2 FYNNEI. V shed 7 bases and J shed 2 bases, with 15 bases lying between them. The CDR3, as DNA: TGTGCCAGCACCTACGTTGGGGAAGGCAATCAGCCCCAGCATTTT. Its translation is CASTYVGEGNQPQHF.

In its sample, this clonotype was seen many times. The chain is built from TRBV5-4 and TRBJ2-3; D call uncertain. This CDR3 is built from 14 residues. V was trimmed by 5 bases and J by 2 bases, leaving 12 bases between them. Germline values: CDR1 SGHNT, CDR2 YYREEE (reference sequence). This CDR3 is CASRRLISTDTQYF. CDR3 in DNA: TGTGCCAGCAGGCGGCTAATATCCACAGATACGCAGTATTTT.

V gene TRBV5-1 combines with J gene TRBJ2-3; D gene unclear. The CDR3 has 12 amino acids. The V end was cut by 4 bases, the J end by 4 bases, with 7 bases between. Germline CDR1 is SGHRS and CDR2 is YFSETQ. Here the CDR3 reads CASSLAADTQYF. The CDR3 DNA sequence: TGCGCCAGCAGCCTGGCGGCAGATACGCAGTATTTT. Supplemented by reference TRBV5-1 and TRBJ2-3, the full variable domain reads KAGVTQTPRYLIKTRGQQVTLSCSPISGHRSVSWYQQTPGQGLQFLFEYFSETQRNKGNFPGRFSGRQFSNSRSEMNVSTLELGDSALYLCASSLAADTQYFGPGTRLTVL.

The J gene is TRBJ2-2, the V gene TRBV20-1; unclear D gene. The CDR3 has 16 amino acids. Germline-derived CDR1 and CDR2 are DFQATT and SNEGSKA (reference sequence). Trimming shortened V by 3 bases and J by 0 bases, and 14 bases separated the two germline ends. CDR3 nucleotides: TGCAGTGCTAGGCTAAACGGACCAGCGAACACCGGGGAGCTGTTTTTT. Translation gives CSARLNGPANTGELFF.

At least ten counts were recorded for this clonotype. The chain has TRBV5-6 and TRBJ2-1, with D perhaps matching TRBD1 (5 bases). The ends were cut back, 0 bases at V and 4 bases at J, with 14 bases in the middle. Germline loops: CDR1 SGHDT, CDR2 YYEEEE. The CDR3 contains 16 residues. The chain's CDR3 is CASSLDRGAFYNEQFF. Written as DNA, the CDR3 is TGTGCCAGCAGCTTGGATAGGGGCGCCTTTTACAATGAGCAGTTCTTC.

This clonotype was detected ten times or more. The chain employs TRBV19 and TRBJ1-5; perhaps TRBD1 as D (6 bases). Germline loops: CDR1 LNHDA, CDR2 SQIVND (reference sequence). The length of the CDR3 is 14 residues. Trimming removed 7 bases from V and 4 bases from J, with 14 bases in between. CDR3 in DNA: TGTGCCAGTACCGCCGAGGGGGGGAATCAGCCCCAGCATTTT. Amino acid sequence: CASTAEGGNQPQHF. The full variable domain, with the rest looked up from reference TRBV19 and TRBJ1-5, is DGGITQSPKYLFRKEGQNVTLSCEQNLNHDAMYWYRQDPGQGLRLIYYSQIVNDFQKGDIAEGYSVSREKKESFPLTVTSAQKNPTAFYLCASTAEGGNQPQHFGDGTRLSIL.

The J gene is TRBJ1-3, the V gene TRBV9; possibly TRBD1 for D (6 bases). Looked up from germline, CDR1 is SGDLS and CDR2 is YYNGEE. Deletions cut 0 bases from V and 1 base from J, with 14 bases between. The CDR3 extends over 17 amino acids. Written as DNA, the CDR3 is TGTGCCAGCAGCGTAGCTGGGGCAGGGGAATCTGGAAACACCATATATTTT. This encodes CASSVAGAGESGNTIYF.

This clonotype was counted a few times. CDR3 sequence reads: CASSLGDSPYNEQFF. The CDR3 coding sequence is TGTGCCAGCAGCTTGGGTGACAGTCCCTACAATGAGCAGTTCTTC. The genes are TRBV5-8 and TRBJ2-1; D may be TRBD1 (5 bases). This CDR3 is built from 15 residues. Germline-derived CDR1 and CDR2 are SGHTS and YDEGEE. V dropped 0 bases and J dropped 2 bases, with 9 bases sitting between them.

CDR3 nucleotide sequence: TGTGCCAGCACCCTGGGGGACAACACTGAAGCTTTCTTT. Amino acids: CASTLGDNTEAFF. This chain links TRBV9 with TRBJ1-1, with D possibly being TRBD1 (5 bases). The V and J ends lost 6 bases and 2 bases respectively, with 11 bases between them. The CDR3 has 13 amino acids. Germline assignment: CDR1 SGDLS and CDR2 YYNGEE.

This clonotype has ten or more counts. The V call is TRBV19, the J call TRBJ2-7; maybe TRBD1 (6 bases). The CDR3 is 13 residues long. In germline, CDR1 is LNHDA, CDR2 SQIVND (reference sequence). Trimming removed 2 bases from V and 5 bases from J, with 10 bases in between. This CDR3 reads CASSILPGDEQYF. CDR3 DNA sequence: TGTGCCAGTAGTATACTTCCAGGGGACGAGCAGTACTTC.

This clonotype was counted a few times. The rearrangement links TRBV12-5 to TRBJ1-2; D is unresolved. Trimming took off 4 bases at V and 4 bases at J, with 13 bases between the two ends. The CDR3 contains 14 residues. Looked up from germline, CDR1 is LGHNT and CDR2 is FRNRAP. Here the CDR3 reads CASGSSLEGYGYTF. CDR3 DNA: TGTGCTAGTGGTTCCTCCCTCGAAGGCTATGGCTACACCTTC.

This sequence joins TRBV29-1 and TRBJ1-1; weak D call: TRBD1 (6 bases). V lost 4 bases and J 5 bases, leaving 17 bases between the germline ends. Germline CDR1 SQVTM, CDR2 ANQGSEA. The CDR3 contains 14 residues. CDR3 nucleotides: TGCAGCGTTGGATCGTTGGGGGCGAGAACTGAAGCTTTCTTT. Translated: CSVGSLGARTEAFF.

This clonotype has ten or more counts. CDR3 nucleotide sequence: TGTGCCAGCAGCTCCCACGGCACTGAAGCTTTCTTT. Its translation is CASSSHGTEAFF. The V and J genes are TRBV13 and TRBJ1-1; D gene ambiguous. The germline CDR1 and CDR2 sequences are PRHDT and FYEKMQ (reference sequence). Trimming pared 4 bases from V and 4 bases from J, leaving 7 bases between. The CDR3 runs to 12 residues.

This clonotype was picked up many times. The V gene is TRBV6-2 or TRBV6-3, the J gene TRBJ2-5; TRBD1 might be the D (6 bases). The germline CDR1 and CDR2 sequences are MNHEY and SVGEGT. V was pared by 0 bases and J by 5 bases, with 13 bases between. CDR3 size: 15 residues. CDR3 nucleotides: TGTGCCAGCAGTTACTCGGGGGCGATGGTGGAGACCCAGTACTTC. It specifies CASSYSGAMVETQYF.

The chain combines TRBV12-3 or TRBV12-4 with TRBJ1-6, with a possible D match to TRBD1 (5 bases). Trimming pared 1 base from V and 6 bases from J, leaving 7 bases between. The CDR3 totals 14 residues. The CDR3: CASSLGQPNSPLHF. Here the CDR3 DNA reads TGTGCCAGCAGTTTAGGACAGCCTAATTCACCCCTCCACTTT.

Details on this clonotype: A much larger clone is a single base away; this may be a read error. The chain uses TRBV7-6 and TRBJ2-7; D perhaps matches TRBD1 (5 bases). V lost 4 bases to trimming and J lost 0 bases, with 16 bases between them. The V gene's germline CDR1 is SGHVS and CDR2 FNYEAQ. This CDR3 has 16 residues. The CDR3 reads CASSSSNRRNSYEQYF. Here the CDR3 DNA reads TGTGCCAGCAGCTCATCGAACAGGCGTAACTCCTACGAGCAGTACTTC. Drawing the rest from reference TRBV7-6 and TRBJ2-7, the complete variable domain is GAGVSQSPRYKVTKRGQDVALRCDPISGHVSLYWYRQALGQGPEFLTYFNYEAQQDKSGLPNDRFSAERPEGSISTLTIQRTEQRDSAMYRCASSSSNRRNSYEQYFGPGTRLTVT.

This chain uses TRBV6-5 with TRBJ2-5; 10 bases map to TRBD2. This CDR3 region has 15 residues. V dropped 1 base and J dropped 2; count of bases not matched to a gene: 1. Germline CDR1 is MNHEY and CDR2 is SVGAGI. The CDR3 loop is CASSYLAGGQETQYF. The CDR3 coding sequence is TGTGCCAGCAGTTACTTAGCGGGGGGTCAAGAGACCCAGTACTTC.